This T cell receptor (beta chain) was documented in a study of T cells in Graves' hyperthyroidism and ophthalmopathy. This clonotype was observed at least ten times. V was pared by 7 bases and J by 4 bases, with 8 bases of the junction left unmatched. In germline, CDR1 is MGHDK, CDR2 SYGVNS. The length of the CDR3 is 15 residues. Template material for amplifying TCR beta CDR3 regions consisted of RNA transcripts. First-round RT-PCR with HTBI primers amplified the TCR CDR3 region. A single record per CDR3 protein comes from TCRdb applying MiXCR to the multiplex PCR reads. The sample has about 840,000 distinct CDR3 sequences, about two fifths seen once.

This chain connects TRBV25-1 to TRBJ2-5, with 11 bases fitting TRBD2. The receptor was isolated from a man aged 18 to 30 with Graves' hyperthyroidism. The specimen sequenced was blood. The CDR3 nucleotides are TGTGCCAGCACTATGACTAGCGGGGTAGGAGAGACCCAGTACTTC. Translating gives CASTMTSGVGETQYF.